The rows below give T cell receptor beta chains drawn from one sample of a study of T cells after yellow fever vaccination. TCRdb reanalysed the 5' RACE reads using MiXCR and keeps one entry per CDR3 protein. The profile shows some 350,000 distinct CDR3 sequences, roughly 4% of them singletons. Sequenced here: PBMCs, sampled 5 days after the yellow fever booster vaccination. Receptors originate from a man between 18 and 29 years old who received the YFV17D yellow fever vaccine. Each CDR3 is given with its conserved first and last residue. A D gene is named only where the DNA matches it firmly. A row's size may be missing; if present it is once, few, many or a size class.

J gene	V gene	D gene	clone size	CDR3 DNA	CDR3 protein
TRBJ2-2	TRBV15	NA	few	TGTGCCACCAGCAGAGATCGGGGGCAGGGCACCGGGGAGCTGTTTTTT	CATSRDRGQGTGELFF
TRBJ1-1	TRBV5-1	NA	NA	TGCGCCAGCAGTCGGGTCACCCAAAAGGGGGAAGCTTTCTTT	CASSRVTQKGEAFF
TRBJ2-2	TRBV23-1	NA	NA	TGCGCCAGCAGTCAATCCGAACTAACAGGGGGGGACACCGGGGAGCTGTTTTTT	CASSQSELTGGDTGELFF
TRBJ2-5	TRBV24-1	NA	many	TGTGCCACCAGCGGAATATTCCAAGAGACCCAGTACTTC	CATSGIFQETQYF
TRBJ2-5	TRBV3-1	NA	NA	TGTGCCAGCAGCCAAGATGGACGTCGGGAGACCCAGTACTTC	CASSQDGRRETQYF
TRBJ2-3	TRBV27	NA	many	TGTGCCAGCAGTTTGCGCGGGGCTAGCACAGATACGCAGTATTTT	CASSLRGASTDTQYF
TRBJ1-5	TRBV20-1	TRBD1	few	TGCAGTGCTAAAGCTAGGGGACAGTTTATAGGCAATCAGCCCCAGCATTTT	CSAKARGQFIGNQPQHF
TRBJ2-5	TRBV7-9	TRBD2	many	TGTGCCAGCACCACGGTGGGGGGGCAAGAGACCCAGTACTTC	CASTTVGGQETQYF
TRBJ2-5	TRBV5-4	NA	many	TGCGCCAGCAGCTTACAGGGAGCTGAAGAGACCCAGTACTTC	CASSLQGAEETQYF
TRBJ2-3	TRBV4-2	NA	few	TGTGCCAGCAGCGCGTCCCTGAGCACAGATACGCAGTATTTT	CASSASLSTDTQYF
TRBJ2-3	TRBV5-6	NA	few	TGTGCCAGCAGCTTCATTCATGGGGGCATGGGCACAGATACGCAGTATTTT	CASSFIHGGMGTDTQYF
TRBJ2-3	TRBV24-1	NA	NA	TGTGCCACCAGTGTGCGGGGGCGCACAGATACGCAGTATTTT	CATSVRGRTDTQYF
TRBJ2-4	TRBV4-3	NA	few	TGCGCCAGCAGCCAAACATTAATGAGGGGGTTGGTGAACATTCAGTACTTC	CASSQTLMRGLVNIQYF
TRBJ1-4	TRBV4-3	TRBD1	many	TGCGCCAGCAGCCAAGCCCCCGGGACAGGGAATGAAAAACTGTTTTTT	CASSQAPGTGNEKLFF
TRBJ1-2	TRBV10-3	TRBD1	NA	TGTGCCATCAGTACGGGACAGGGGACGGCTGGCTACACCTTC	CAISTGQGTAGYTF
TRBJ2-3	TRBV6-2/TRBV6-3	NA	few	TGTGCCAGCAGTTACTCGACGAACGGTGGGGCCGCGGAGTTAGATACGCAGTATTTT	CASSYSTNGGAAELDTQYF
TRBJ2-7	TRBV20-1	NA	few	TGCAGTGCTAGTGACGGAACCCACTACGAGCAGTACTTC	CSASDGTHYEQYF
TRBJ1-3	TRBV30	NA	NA	TGTGCCGCCTCCTCCTGGGGTGGGAACACCATATATTTT	CAASSWGGNTIYF
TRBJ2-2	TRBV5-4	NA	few	TGTGCCAGCAGCTTGGATTCAGAAAACACCGGGGAGCTGTTTTTT	CASSLDSENTGELFF
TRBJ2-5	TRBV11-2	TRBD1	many	TGTGCCAGCAGCGCTTGGGACAGGGAAGAGACCCAGTACTTC	CASSAWDREETQYF
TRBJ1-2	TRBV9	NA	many	TGTGCCAGCAGCGTGGGCCCCGGGGGCAATGGTGGCTACACCTTC	CASSVGPGGNGGYTF